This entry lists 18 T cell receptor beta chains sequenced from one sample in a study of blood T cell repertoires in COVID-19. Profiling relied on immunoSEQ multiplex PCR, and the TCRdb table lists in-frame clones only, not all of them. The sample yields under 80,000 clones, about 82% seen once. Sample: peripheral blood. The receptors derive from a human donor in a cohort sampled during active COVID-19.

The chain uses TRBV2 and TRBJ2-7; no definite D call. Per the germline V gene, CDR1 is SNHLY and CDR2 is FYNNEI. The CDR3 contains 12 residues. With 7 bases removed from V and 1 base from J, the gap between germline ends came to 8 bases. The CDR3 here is CASTRSSYEQYF. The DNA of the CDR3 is TGTGCCAGCACACGCAGTTCCTACGAGCAGTACTTC.

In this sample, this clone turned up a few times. The CDR3 DNA reads TGTGCCAGCGACCCGGGACAGGGGGTTTGGTCACCCCTCCACTTT. Translating gives CASDPGQGVWSPLHF. This sequence joins TRBV6-5 and TRBJ1-6; 11 bases are shared with TRBD1. Germline V CDR1 and CDR2: MNHEY, SVGAGI. J gave up 10 bases and V 8 bases, and 10 bases lay outside the gene matches. This CDR3 region has 15 residues.

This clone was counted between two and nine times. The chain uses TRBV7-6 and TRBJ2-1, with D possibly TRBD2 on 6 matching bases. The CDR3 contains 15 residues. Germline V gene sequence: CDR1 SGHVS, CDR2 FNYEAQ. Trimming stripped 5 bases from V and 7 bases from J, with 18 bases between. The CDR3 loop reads CASSRGLPPGNEQFF. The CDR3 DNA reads TGTGCCAGCAGCAGGGGACTCCCCCCCGGGAATGAGCAGTTCTTC.

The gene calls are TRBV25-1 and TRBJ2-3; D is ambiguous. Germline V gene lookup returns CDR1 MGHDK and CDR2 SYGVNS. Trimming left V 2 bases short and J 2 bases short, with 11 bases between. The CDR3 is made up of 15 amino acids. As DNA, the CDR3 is TGTGCCAGCAGTGAACAAGGCAGGCCCACAGATACGCAGTATTTT. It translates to CASSEQGRPTDTQYF.

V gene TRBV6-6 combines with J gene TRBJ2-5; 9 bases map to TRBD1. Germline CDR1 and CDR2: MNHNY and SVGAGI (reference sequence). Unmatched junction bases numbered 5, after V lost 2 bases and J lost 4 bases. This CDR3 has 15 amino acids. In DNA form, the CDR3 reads TGTGCCAGCAGTTACCGGGGGACAGGGCTAGAGACCCAGTACTTC. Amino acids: CASSYRGTGLETQYF.

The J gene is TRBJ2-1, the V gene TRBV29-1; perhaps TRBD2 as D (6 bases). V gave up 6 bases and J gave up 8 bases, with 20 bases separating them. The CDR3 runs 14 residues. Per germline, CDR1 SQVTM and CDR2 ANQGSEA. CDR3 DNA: TGCAGCGTGGGGGGTGCAGGTTCGGGCTATGAGCAGTTCTTC. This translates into CSVGGAGSGYEQFF.

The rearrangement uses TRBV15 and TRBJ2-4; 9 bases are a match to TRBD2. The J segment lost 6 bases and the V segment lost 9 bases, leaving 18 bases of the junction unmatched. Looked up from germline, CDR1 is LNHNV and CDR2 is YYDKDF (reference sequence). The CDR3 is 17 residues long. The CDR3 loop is CATQTGLAGESGNIQYF. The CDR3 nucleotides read TGTGCCACACAGACGGGTTTAGCGGGAGAATCCGGAAACATTCAGTACTTC.

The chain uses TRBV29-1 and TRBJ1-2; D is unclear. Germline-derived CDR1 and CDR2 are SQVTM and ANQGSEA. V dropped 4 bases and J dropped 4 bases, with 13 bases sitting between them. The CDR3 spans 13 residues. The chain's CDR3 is CSVGRTEGYGYTF. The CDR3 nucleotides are TGCAGCGTTGGGCGTACGGAGGGCTATGGCTACACCTTC.

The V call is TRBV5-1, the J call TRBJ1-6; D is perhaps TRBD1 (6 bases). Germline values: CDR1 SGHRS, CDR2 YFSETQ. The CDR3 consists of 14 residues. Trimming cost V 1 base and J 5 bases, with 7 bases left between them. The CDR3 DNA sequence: TGCGCCAGCAGCTTGCGACAGGATAATTCACCCCTCCACTTT. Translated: CASSLRQDNSPLHF.

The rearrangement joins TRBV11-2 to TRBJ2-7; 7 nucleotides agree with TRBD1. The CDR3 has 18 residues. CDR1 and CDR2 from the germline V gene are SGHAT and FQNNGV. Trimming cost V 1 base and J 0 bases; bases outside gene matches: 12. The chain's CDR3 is CASSLARQGPGASYEQYF. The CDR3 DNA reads TGTGCCAGCAGCTTAGCCCGACAGGGACCGGGCGCCTCCTACGAGCAGTACTTC.

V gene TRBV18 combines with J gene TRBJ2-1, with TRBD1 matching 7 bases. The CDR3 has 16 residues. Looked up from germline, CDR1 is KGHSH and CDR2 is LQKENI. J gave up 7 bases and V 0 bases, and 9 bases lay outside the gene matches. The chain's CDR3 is CASSPPYRQGGNEQFF. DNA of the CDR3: TGTGCCAGCTCACCACCCTACCGACAGGGTGGGAATGAGCAGTTCTTC.

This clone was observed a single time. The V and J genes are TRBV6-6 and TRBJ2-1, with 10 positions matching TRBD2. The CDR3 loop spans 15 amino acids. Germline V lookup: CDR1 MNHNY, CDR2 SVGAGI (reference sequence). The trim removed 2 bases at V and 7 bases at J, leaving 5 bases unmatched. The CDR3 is CASSYRLAGANEQFF. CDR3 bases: TGTGCCAGCAGTTACAGGCTAGCGGGAGCTAATGAGCAGTTCTTC.

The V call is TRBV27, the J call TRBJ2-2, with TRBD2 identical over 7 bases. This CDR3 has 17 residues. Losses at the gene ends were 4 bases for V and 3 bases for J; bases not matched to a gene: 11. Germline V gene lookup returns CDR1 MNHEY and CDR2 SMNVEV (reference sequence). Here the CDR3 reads CASSSLAGVPYTGELFF. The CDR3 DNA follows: TGTGCCAGCAGTTCATTGGCGGGAGTCCCCTACACCGGGGAGCTGTTTTTT.

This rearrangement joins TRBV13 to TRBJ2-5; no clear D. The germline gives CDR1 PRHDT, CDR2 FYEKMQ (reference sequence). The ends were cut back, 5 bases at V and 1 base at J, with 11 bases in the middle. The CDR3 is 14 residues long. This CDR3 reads CASSTRSRQETQYF. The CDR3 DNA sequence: TGTGCCAGCAGCACCCGCAGTCGCCAAGAGACCCAGTACTTC.

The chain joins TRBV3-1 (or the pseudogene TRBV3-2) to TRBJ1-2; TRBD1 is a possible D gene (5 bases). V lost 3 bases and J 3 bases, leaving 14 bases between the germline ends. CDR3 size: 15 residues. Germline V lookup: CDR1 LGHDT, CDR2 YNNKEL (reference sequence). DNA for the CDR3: TGTGCCAGCAGCCATCTTAAGGGGTCCGACTATGGCTACACCTTC. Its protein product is CASSHLKGSDYGYTF.

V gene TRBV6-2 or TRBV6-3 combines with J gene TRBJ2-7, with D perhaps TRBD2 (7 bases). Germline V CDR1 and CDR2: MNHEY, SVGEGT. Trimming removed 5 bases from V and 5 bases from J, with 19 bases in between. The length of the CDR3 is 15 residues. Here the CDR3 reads CASSQGPAGSNEQYF. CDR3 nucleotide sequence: TGTGCCAGCAGTCAGGGGCCAGCGGGGTCCAACGAGCAGTACTTC.

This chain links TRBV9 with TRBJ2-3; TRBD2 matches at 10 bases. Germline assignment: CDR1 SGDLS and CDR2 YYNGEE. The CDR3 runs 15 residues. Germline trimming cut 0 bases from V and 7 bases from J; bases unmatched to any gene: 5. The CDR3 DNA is TGTGCCAGCAGCGTAGTAGCGGGAGGACCATATACGCAGTATTTT. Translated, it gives CASSVVAGGPYTQYF.

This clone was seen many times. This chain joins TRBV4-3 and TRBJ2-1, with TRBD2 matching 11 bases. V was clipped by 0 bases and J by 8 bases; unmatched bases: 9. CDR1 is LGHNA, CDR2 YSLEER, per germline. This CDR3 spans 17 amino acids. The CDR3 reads CASSQDRASGRTYEQFF. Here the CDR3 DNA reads TGCGCCAGCAGCCAAGATAGGGCTAGCGGGAGGACATATGAGCAGTTCTTC.